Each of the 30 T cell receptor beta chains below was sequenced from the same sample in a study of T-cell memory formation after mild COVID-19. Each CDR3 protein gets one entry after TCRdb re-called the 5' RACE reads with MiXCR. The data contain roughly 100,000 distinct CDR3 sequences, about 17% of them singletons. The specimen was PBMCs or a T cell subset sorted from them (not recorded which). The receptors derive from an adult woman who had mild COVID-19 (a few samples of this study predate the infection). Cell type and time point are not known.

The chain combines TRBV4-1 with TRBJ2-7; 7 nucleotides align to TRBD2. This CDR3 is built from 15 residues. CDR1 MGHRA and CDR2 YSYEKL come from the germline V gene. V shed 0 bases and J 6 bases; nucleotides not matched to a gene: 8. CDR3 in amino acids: CASSQEGPWEGEQYF. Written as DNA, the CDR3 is TGCGCCAGCAGCCAAGAAGGTCCGTGGGAGGGCGAGCAGTACTTC.

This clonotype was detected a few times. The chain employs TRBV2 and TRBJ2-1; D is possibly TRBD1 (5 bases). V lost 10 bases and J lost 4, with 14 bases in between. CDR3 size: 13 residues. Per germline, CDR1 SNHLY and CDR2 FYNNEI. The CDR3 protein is CATKGADYNEQFF. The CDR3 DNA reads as TGTGCCACCAAAGGGGCTGATTACAATGAGCAGTTCTTC.

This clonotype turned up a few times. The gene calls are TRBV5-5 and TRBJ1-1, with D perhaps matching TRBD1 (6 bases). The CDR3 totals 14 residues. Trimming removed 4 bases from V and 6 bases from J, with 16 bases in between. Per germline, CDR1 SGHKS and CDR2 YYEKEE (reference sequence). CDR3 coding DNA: TGTGCCAGCAGCGGTGCTCAGGGGAGCGCTGAAGCTTTCTTT. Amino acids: CASSGAQGSAEAFF.

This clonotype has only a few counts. The CDR3 DNA is TGTGCCAGCAGTCCCTCCCCGCGGGACAGACCATACGAGCAGTACTTC. It codes for CASSPSPRDRPYEQYF. The gene calls are TRBV12-3 or TRBV12-4 and TRBJ2-7, with D possibly matching TRBD1 (7 bases). The CDR3 is 16 residues long. Trimming took 5 bases from V and 4 from J, leaving 21 bases between them.

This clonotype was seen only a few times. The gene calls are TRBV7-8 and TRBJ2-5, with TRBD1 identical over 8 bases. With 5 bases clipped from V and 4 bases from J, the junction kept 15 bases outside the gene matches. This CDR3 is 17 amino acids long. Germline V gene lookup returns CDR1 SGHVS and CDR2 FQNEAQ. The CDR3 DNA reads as TGTGCCAGCAGCCGCGTCCAGGGGGCTTATCTGGGAGAGACCCAGTACTTC. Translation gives CASSRVQGAYLGETQYF.

The CDR3 DNA reads as TGTGCCAGTGACAGGCCAAAAGAGACCCAGTACTTC. It translates to CASDRPKETQYF. This chain connects TRBV7-9 to TRBJ2-5; the D gene is possibly TRBD1 (6 bases). The V end lost 9 bases, the J end lost 3 bases, and 11 bases lay between the germline ends. From germline, CDR1 is SEHNR and CDR2 FQNEAQ (reference sequence). CDR3 length: 12 amino acids. Together with reference TRBV7-9 and TRBJ2-5, the CDR3 gives the full variable domain: DTGVSQNPRHKITKRGQNVTFRCDPISEHNRLYWYRQTLGQGPEFLTYFQNEAQLEKSRLLSDRFSAERPKGSFSTLEIQRTEQGDSAMYLCASDRPKETQYFGPGTRLLVL.

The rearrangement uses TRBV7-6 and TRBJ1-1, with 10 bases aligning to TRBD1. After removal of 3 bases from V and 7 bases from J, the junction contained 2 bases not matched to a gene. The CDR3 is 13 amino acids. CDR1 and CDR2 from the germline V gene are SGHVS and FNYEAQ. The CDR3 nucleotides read TGTGCCAGCAGCTTTGGACAGGGGGGTGAAGCTTTCTTT. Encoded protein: CASSFGQGGEAFF.

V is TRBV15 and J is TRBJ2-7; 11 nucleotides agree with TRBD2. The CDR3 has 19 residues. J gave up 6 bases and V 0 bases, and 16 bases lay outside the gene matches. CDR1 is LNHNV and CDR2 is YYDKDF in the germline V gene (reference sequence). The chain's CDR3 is CATSRELAGGPTLPIEQYF. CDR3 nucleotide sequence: TGTGCCACCAGCAGAGAGCTAGCGGGGGGACCAACCCTACCCATCGAGCAGTACTTC.

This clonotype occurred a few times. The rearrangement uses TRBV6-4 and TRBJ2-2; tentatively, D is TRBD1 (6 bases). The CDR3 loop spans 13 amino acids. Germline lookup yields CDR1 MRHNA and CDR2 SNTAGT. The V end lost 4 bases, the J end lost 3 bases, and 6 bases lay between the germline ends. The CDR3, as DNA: TGTGCCAGCAGTGGACAGGACACCGGGGAGCTGTTTTTT. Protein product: CASSGQDTGELFF.

CDR3: CASSQGRGTYEQYF. The CDR3 DNA follows: TGCGCCAGCAGCCAAGGTCGCGGGACCTACGAGCAGTACTTC. The gene calls are TRBV4-3 and TRBJ2-7; tentatively, D is TRBD2 (6 bases). Between the trimmed V and J ends, which lost 1 base and 2 bases, there was a span of 9 bases. The CDR3 spans 14 residues. The V gene's germline CDR1 is LGHNA and CDR2 YSLEER.

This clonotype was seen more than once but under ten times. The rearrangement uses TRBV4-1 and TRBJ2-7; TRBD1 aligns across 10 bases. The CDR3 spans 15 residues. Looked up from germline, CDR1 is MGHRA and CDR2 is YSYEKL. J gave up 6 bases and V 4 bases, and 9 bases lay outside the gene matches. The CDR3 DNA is TGCGCCAGCAGCCTCCCGGGACAGGGGTTTAGCGAGCAGTACTTC. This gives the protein CASSLPGQGFSEQYF.

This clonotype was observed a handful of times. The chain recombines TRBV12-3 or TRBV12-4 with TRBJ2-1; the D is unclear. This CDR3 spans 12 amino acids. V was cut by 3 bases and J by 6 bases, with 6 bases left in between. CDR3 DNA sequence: TGTGCCAGCAGTTTTGGGCCCAATGAGCAGTTCTTC. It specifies CASSFGPNEQFF.

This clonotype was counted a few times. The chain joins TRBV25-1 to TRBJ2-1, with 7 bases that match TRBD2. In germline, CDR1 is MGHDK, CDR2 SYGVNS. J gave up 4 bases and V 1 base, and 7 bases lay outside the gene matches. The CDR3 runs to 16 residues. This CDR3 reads CASSEWSGGGYNEQFF. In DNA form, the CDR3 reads TGTGCCAGCAGTGAATGGTCGGGAGGAGGGTACAATGAGCAGTTCTTC.

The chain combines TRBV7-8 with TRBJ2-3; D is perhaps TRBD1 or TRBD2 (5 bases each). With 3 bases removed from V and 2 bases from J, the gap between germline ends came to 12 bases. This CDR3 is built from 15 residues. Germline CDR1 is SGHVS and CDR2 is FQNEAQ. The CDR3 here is CASSFGALPTDTQYF. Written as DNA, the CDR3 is TGTGCCAGCAGCTTCGGGGCCTTACCCACAGATACGCAGTATTTT.

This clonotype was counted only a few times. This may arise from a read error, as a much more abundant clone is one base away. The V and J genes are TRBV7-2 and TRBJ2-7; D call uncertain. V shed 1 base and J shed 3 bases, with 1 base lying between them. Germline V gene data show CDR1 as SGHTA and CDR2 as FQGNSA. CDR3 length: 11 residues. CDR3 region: CASSLVYEQYF. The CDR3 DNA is TGTGCCAGCAGCTTAGTCTACGAGCAGTACTTC.

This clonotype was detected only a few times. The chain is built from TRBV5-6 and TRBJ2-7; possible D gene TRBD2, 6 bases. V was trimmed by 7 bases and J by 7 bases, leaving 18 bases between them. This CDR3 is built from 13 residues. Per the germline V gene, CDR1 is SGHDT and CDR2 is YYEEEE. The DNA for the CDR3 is TGTGCCAGCGGCCCGGCCTTTGGGGGGGAGCAGTACTTC. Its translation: CASGPAFGGEQYF.

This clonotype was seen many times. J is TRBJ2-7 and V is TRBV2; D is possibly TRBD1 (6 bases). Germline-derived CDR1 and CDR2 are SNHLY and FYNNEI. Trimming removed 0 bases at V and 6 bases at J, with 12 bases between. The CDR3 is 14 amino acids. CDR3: CASSEALGRGEQYF. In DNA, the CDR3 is TGTGCCAGCAGTGAAGCGCTTGGCAGGGGCGAGCAGTACTTC.

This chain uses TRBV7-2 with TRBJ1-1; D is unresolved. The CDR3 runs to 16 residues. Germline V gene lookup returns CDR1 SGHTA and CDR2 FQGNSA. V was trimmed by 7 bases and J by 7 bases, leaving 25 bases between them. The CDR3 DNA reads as TGTGCCAGCACCTCCACGGCACCGGGCGGCGTGAGTGAAGCTTTCTTT. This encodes CASTSTAPGGVSEAFF.

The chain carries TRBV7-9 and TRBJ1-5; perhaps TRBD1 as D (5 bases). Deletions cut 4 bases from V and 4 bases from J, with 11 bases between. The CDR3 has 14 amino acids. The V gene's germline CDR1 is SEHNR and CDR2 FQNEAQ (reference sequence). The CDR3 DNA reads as TGTGCCAGCAGCTCCACGGGGCCGAATCAGCCCCAGCATTTT. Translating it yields CASSSTGPNQPQHF.

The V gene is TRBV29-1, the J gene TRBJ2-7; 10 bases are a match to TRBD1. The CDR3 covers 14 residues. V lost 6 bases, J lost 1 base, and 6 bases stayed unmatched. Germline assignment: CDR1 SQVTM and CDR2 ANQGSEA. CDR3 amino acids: CSVEGQGFSYEQYF. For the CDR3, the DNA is TGCAGCGTGGAGGGACAGGGGTTTTCCTACGAGCAGTACTTC.

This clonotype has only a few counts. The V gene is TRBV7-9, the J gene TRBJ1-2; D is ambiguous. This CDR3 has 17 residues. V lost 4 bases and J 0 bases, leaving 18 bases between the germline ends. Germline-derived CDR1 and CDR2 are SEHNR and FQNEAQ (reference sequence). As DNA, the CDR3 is TGTGCCAGCAGCTCTAGCTGGGCGGAGGCTCCTAACTATGGCTACACCTTC. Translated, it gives CASSSSWAEAPNYGYTF.

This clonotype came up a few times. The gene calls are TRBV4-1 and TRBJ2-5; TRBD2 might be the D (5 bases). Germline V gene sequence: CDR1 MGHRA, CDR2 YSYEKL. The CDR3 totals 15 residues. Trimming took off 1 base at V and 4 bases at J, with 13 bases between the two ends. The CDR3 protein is CASSQAGIGGETQYF. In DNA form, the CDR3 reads TGCGCCAGCAGCCAAGCAGGAATCGGAGGAGAGACCCAGTACTTC.

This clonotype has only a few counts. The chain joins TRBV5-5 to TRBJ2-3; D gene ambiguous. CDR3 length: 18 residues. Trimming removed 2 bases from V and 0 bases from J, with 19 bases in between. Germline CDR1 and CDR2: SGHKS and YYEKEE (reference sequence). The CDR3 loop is CASSLAPSGQPSTDTQYF. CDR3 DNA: TGTGCCAGCAGCTTAGCCCCCTCGGGTCAACCCAGCACAGATACGCAGTATTTT. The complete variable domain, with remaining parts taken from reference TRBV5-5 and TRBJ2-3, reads DAGVTQSPTHLIKTRGQQVTLRCSPISGHKSVSWYQQVLGQGPQFIFQYYEKEERGRGNFPDRFSARQFPNYSSELNVNALLLGDSALYLCASSLAPSGQPSTDTQYFGPGTRLTVL.

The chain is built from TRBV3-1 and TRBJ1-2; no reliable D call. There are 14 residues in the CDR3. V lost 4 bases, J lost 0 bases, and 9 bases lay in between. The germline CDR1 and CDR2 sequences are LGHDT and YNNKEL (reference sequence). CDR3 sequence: CASSPTVANYGYTF. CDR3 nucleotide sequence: TGTGCCAGCAGCCCGACGGTTGCTAACTATGGCTACACCTTC.

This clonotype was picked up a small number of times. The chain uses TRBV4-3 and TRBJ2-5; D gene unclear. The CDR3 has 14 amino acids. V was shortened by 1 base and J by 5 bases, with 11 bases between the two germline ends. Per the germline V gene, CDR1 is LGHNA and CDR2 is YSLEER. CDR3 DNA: TGCGCCAGCAGCCAAGCCCGATTTACCGAGACCCAGTACTTC. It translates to CASSQARFTETQYF.

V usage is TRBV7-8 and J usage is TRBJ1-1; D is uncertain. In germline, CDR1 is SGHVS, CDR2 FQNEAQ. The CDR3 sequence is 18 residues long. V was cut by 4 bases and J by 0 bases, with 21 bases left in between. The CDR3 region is CASSSTSDPVSMNTEAFF. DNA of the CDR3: TGTGCCAGCAGCTCCACAAGCGACCCTGTTTCCATGAACACTGAAGCTTTCTTT.

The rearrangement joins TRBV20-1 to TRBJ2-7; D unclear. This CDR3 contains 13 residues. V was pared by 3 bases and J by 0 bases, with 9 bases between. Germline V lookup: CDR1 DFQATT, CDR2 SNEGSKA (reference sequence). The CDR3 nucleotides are TGCAGTGCTAGGACGGGCGCCTCCTACGAGCAGTACTTC. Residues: CSARTGASYEQYF.

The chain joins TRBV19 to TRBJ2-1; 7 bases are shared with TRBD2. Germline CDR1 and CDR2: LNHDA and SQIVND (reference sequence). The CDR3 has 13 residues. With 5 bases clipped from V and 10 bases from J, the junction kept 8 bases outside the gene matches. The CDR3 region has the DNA TGTGCCAGTAGTCCTTCGGGGGGAAGGGAGCAGTTCTTC. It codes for CASSPSGGREQFF.

CDR3 residues: CASSVVSKADTQYF. As DNA, the CDR3 is TGTGCCAGCAGCGTAGTGTCTAAGGCAGATACGCAGTATTTT. The chain is built from TRBV9 and TRBJ2-3; unclear D gene. The V gene lost 0 bases and the J gene lost 4 bases, with 9 bases spanning the gap. This CDR3 spans 14 amino acids. Germline-derived CDR1 and CDR2 are SGDLS and YYNGEE.

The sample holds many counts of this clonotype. The CDR3 protein is CASSFGQGNEQYF. DNA of the CDR3: TGTGCCAGTAGTTTCGGACAGGGAAACGAGCAGTACTTC. The chain recombines TRBV19 with TRBJ2-7; 8 bases are a match to TRBD1. Losses at the gene ends were 5 bases for V and 5 bases for J; bases not matched to a gene: 5. Germline V gives CDR1 LNHDA, CDR2 SQIVND (reference sequence). The CDR3 consists of 13 residues.